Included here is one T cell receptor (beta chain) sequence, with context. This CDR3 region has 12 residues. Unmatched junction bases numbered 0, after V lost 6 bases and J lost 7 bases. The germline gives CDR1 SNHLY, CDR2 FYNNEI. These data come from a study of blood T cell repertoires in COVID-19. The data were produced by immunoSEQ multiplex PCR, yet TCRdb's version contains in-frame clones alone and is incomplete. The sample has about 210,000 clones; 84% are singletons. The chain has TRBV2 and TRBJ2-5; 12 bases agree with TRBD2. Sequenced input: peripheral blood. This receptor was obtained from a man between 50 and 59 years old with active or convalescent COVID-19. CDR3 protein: CASRLAGGTQYF. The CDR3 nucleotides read TGTGCCAGCAGACTAGCGGGGGGGACCCAGTACTTC.